The present TCR beta chain was sequenced within a study of cytomegalovirus exposure and HLA in healthy donors. Study results and limitations: The productive fraction for most TCR beta V segments was about 90% or about 30% in an earlier analysis.

On this clone itself: The antigen is unknown.

CDR3 length equals 15 residues. Germline CDR1 reads MNHNS; CDR2 reads SASEGT. V lost 6 bases and J 3 bases, leaving 15 bases between the germline ends. A multiplex PCR was run with 60 Vbeta primers and 13 Jbeta primers. This table comes from immunoSEQ multiplex PCR, and its TCRdb copy is limited to in-frame clones, with some not included. The sample holds approximately 170,000 clones, roughly four fifths seen once. What was sequenced was PBMCs. This clonotype was obtained from a female donor in good health and CMV-seronegative. The rearrangement links TRBV6-1 to TRBJ1-3; a weak D match, TRBD1 (5 bases). CDR3 in amino acids: CASRDTAGGGNTIYF. In nucleotides, the CDR3 is TGTGCCAGCAGGGACACCGCGGGGGGTGGAAACACCATATATTTT.